The rows below give T cell receptor beta chains drawn from one sample of a study of blood T cell repertoires in COVID-19. TCRdb keeps only in-frame clones here, not all; method: immunoSEQ multiplex PCR. The table includes nearly 25,000 clones, approximately 72% detected once. The sequencing input was peripheral blood. Every receptor here comes from a woman aged 80 or older with acute or convalescent COVID-19. Both conserved end residues are part of each CDR3. Fields, in order: CDR3 protein, CDR3 DNA, clone size, V gene, D gene, J gene. A D gene is named only where the DNA matches it firmly. Size values are once, few and many counts, or a class for expanded clones, and some rows have none.

cdr3_aa: CATSDATSGRPDTQYF; cdr3_nt: TGTGCCACCAGTGACGCTACTAGCGGGAGACCAGATACGCAGTATTTT; clone_size: NA; v_call: TRBV24-1; d_call: TRBD2; j_call: TRBJ2-3
cdr3_aa: CASSRNTEAFF; cdr3_nt: TGTGCCAGCAGTAGGAACACTGAAGCTTTCTTT; clone_size: NA; v_call: TRBV7-2; d_call: NA; j_call: TRBJ1-1
cdr3_aa: CASSPGGYGYTF; cdr3_nt: TGTGCCAGCAGTCCGGGAGGGTATGGCTACACCTTC; clone_size: NA; v_call: TRBV27; d_call: NA; j_call: TRBJ1-2
cdr3_aa: CASSSQGNGYTF; cdr3_nt: TGTGCCAGCAGTTCTCAGGGGAATGGCTACACCTTC; clone_size: few; v_call: TRBV28; d_call: NA; j_call: TRBJ1-2
cdr3_aa: CASSPWGTSGGTDTQYF; cdr3_nt: TGTGCCAGCAGCCCATGGGGCACTAGCGGGGGCACAGATACGCAGTATTTT; clone_size: NA; v_call: TRBV5-4; d_call: TRBD2; j_call: TRBJ2-3
cdr3_aa: CASSLRGASYEQYF; cdr3_nt: TGTGCCAGCAGCTTGCGGGGAGCTTCCTACGAGCAGTACTTC; clone_size: once; v_call: TRBV5-4; d_call: NA; j_call: TRBJ2-7
cdr3_aa: CASSPKPAGGQFF; cdr3_nt: TGTGCCAGCAGCCCTAAGCCAGCGGGGGGGCAGTTCTTC; clone_size: NA; v_call: TRBV3-1/TRBV3-2; d_call: TRBD2; j_call: TRBJ2-1
cdr3_aa: CASGLAGGLNEQFF; cdr3_nt: TGTGCCAGCGGACTAGCGGGAGGGCTCAATGAGCAGTTCTTC; clone_size: NA; v_call: TRBV19; d_call: TRBD2; j_call: TRBJ2-1
cdr3_aa: CASRRTGGTLHF; cdr3_nt: TGCGCCAGCAGGAGGACAGGGGGCACCCTCCACTTT; clone_size: NA; v_call: TRBV10-2; d_call: TRBD1; j_call: TRBJ1-6
cdr3_aa: CASSLVQGGDEQYF; cdr3_nt: TGCGCCAGCAGCTTGGTTCAGGGAGGGGACGAGCAGTACTTC; clone_size: NA; v_call: TRBV5-1; d_call: TRBD2; j_call: TRBJ2-7
cdr3_aa: CSATGRGEQYF; cdr3_nt: TGCAGTGCTACAGGGAGGGGAGAGCAGTACTTC; clone_size: NA; v_call: TRBV20-1; d_call: TRBD2; j_call: TRBJ2-7
cdr3_aa: CSASDAGRSYNEQFF; cdr3_nt: TGCAGTGCTAGTGATGCGGGTCGTTCCTACAATGAGCAGTTCTTC; clone_size: NA; v_call: TRBV20-1; d_call: NA; j_call: TRBJ2-1
cdr3_aa: CASSSGQSYGYTF; cdr3_nt: TGTGCCAGCAGCTCTGGACAGAGCTATGGCTACACCTTC; clone_size: NA; v_call: TRBV5-5; d_call: NA; j_call: TRBJ1-2
cdr3_aa: CASSQLRDRGDSPLHF; cdr3_nt: TGTGCCAGCAGCCAACTAAGGGACAGGGGGGATTCACCCCTCCACTTT; clone_size: NA; v_call: TRBV3-1/TRBV3-2; d_call: TRBD1; j_call: TRBJ1-6
cdr3_aa: CASSSSASGGGYTF; cdr3_nt: TGTGCCAGCAGTTCCTCCGCCTCGGGGGGCGGCTACACCTTC; clone_size: NA; v_call: TRBV27; d_call: NA; j_call: TRBJ1-2
cdr3_aa: CASSLVSYEQYF; cdr3_nt: TGTGCCAGCAGTCTCGTCTCCTACGAGCAGTACTTC; clone_size: once; v_call: TRBV6-5; d_call: NA; j_call: TRBJ2-7
cdr3_aa: CASSSPGQANYGYTF; cdr3_nt: TGTGCCAGCAGCTCTCCTGGACAGGCCAACTATGGCTACACCTTC; clone_size: NA; v_call: TRBV12-1; d_call: NA; j_call: TRBJ1-2
cdr3_aa: CASSESYEQFF; cdr3_nt: TGTGCCAGCAGTGAATCTTATGAGCAGTTCTTC; clone_size: NA; v_call: TRBV6-1; d_call: NA; j_call: TRBJ2-1
cdr3_aa: CATSRGAQGQETQYF; cdr3_nt: TGTGCCACCAGCAGAGGCGCACAGGGCCAAGAGACCCAGTACTTC; clone_size: NA; v_call: TRBV15; d_call: NA; j_call: TRBJ2-5
cdr3_aa: CASKLTEPGDTQYF; cdr3_nt: TGTGCCAGCAAGTTGACAGAGCCAGGGGATACGCAGTATTTT; clone_size: NA; v_call: TRBV2; d_call: NA; j_call: TRBJ2-3
cdr3_aa: CASSGQGGFREKLFF; cdr3_nt: TGTGCCAGCAGTGGACAGGGTGGGTTCCGAGAAAAACTGTTTTTT; clone_size: once; v_call: TRBV2; d_call: TRBD1; j_call: TRBJ1-4
cdr3_aa: CSASPDGGATRKLFF; cdr3_nt: TGCAGTGCTAGTCCGGACGGGGGAGCCACGCGGAAACTGTTTTTT; clone_size: few; v_call: TRBV20-1; d_call: NA; j_call: TRBJ1-4
cdr3_aa: CASSQEPGDSPLHF; cdr3_nt: TGTGCCAGCAGCCAAGAACCAGGGGATTCACCCCTCCACTTT; clone_size: NA; v_call: TRBV3-1/TRBV3-2; d_call: NA; j_call: TRBJ1-6
cdr3_aa: CASSPPEGERNSPLHF; cdr3_nt: TGTGCCAGCTCACCTCCCGAGGGGGAGAGGAATTCACCCCTCCACTTT; clone_size: once; v_call: TRBV18; d_call: NA; j_call: TRBJ1-6
cdr3_aa: CASSRRLYNTGELFF; cdr3_nt: TGTGCCAGCAGTCGTAGACTATACAACACCGGGGAGCTGTTTTTT; clone_size: NA; v_call: TRBV6-5; d_call: NA; j_call: TRBJ2-2
cdr3_aa: CASSQRGTDRLNQPQHF; cdr3_nt: TGCGCCAGCAGCCAGAGGGGGACCGACAGGTTAAATCAGCCCCAGCATTTT; clone_size: NA; v_call: TRBV4-1; d_call: NA; j_call: TRBJ1-5
cdr3_aa: CASSLAGSGSNEQYF; cdr3_nt: TGTGCCAGCAGCTTAGCGGGTAGCGGGAGTAACGAGCAGTACTTC; clone_size: once; v_call: TRBV7-8; d_call: TRBD2; j_call: TRBJ2-7
cdr3_aa: CASRRTVPTGELFF; cdr3_nt: TGTGCCAGCAGGAGGACAGTTCCAACCGGGGAGCTGTTTTTT; clone_size: NA; v_call: TRBV6-5; d_call: NA; j_call: TRBJ2-2
cdr3_aa: CAIRSTGNYGYTF; cdr3_nt: TGTGCCATCAGATCGACAGGGAACTATGGCTACACCTTC; clone_size: NA; v_call: TRBV10-3; d_call: TRBD1; j_call: TRBJ1-2
cdr3_aa: CASSGHRGTEAFF; cdr3_nt: TGTGCCAGCAGTGGCCACAGGGGGACTGAAGCTTTCTTT; clone_size: NA; v_call: TRBV6-4; d_call: TRBD1; j_call: TRBJ1-1
cdr3_aa: CSVVVRRANEKLFF; cdr3_nt: TGCAGCGTTGTAGTGAGGAGGGCTAATGAAAAACTGTTTTTT; clone_size: NA; v_call: TRBV29-1; d_call: NA; j_call: TRBJ1-4
cdr3_aa: CASRSNRGNTGELFF; cdr3_nt: TGTGCCAGCAGGAGTAACAGGGGGAACACCGGGGAGCTGTTTTTT; clone_size: NA; v_call: TRBV2; d_call: TRBD1; j_call: TRBJ2-2
cdr3_aa: CASSRTSGYNEQFF; cdr3_nt: TGTGCCAGCTCGCGGACTAGCGGCTACAATGAGCAGTTCTTC; clone_size: once; v_call: TRBV7-9; d_call: TRBD2; j_call: TRBJ2-1
cdr3_aa: CASSPLGDGEQYF; cdr3_nt: TGTGCCAGCTCACCTCTAGGGGATGGTGAGCAGTACTTC; clone_size: NA; v_call: TRBV18; d_call: NA; j_call: TRBJ2-7
cdr3_aa: CASSQPGANSPLHF; cdr3_nt: TGTGCCAGCAGCCAGCCAGGCGCTAATTCACCCCTCCACTTT; clone_size: NA; v_call: TRBV3-1/TRBV3-2; d_call: NA; j_call: TRBJ1-6
cdr3_aa: CASSPTGVPGNTIYF; cdr3_nt: TGTGCCAGCTCACCGACAGGGGTACCTGGAAACACCATATATTTT; clone_size: NA; v_call: TRBV18; d_call: TRBD1; j_call: TRBJ1-3
cdr3_aa: CASRGGSRHNSPLHF; cdr3_nt: TGTGCCAGTAGAGGGGGAAGTCGGCATAATTCACCCCTCCACTTT; clone_size: NA; v_call: TRBV19; d_call: NA; j_call: TRBJ1-6
cdr3_aa: CASSYGGQPYGYTF; cdr3_nt: TGTGCCAGCAGTTACGGGGGACAGCCCTATGGCTACACCTTC; clone_size: NA; v_call: TRBV6-5; d_call: TRBD1; j_call: TRBJ1-2
cdr3_aa: CASSTGVGGYTF; cdr3_nt: TGTGCCAGCAGTACAGGGGTCGGGGGCTACACCTTC; clone_size: few; v_call: TRBV2; d_call: TRBD1; j_call: TRBJ1-2
cdr3_aa: CASGRGSYNEQFF; cdr3_nt: TGCGCCAGCGGGCGGGGCTCCTACAATGAGCAGTTCTTC; clone_size: NA; v_call: TRBV10-2; d_call: NA; j_call: TRBJ2-1
cdr3_aa: CASSPRQGAVTNEKLFF; cdr3_nt: TGTGCCAGCAGCCCGCGGCAGGGGGCAGTGACTAATGAAAAACTGTTTTTT; clone_size: NA; v_call: TRBV7-2; d_call: TRBD1; j_call: TRBJ1-4
cdr3_aa: CSALAGYEQYF; cdr3_nt: TGCAGCGCGCTAGCGGGCTACGAGCAGTACTTC; clone_size: NA; v_call: TRBV29-1; d_call: TRBD2; j_call: TRBJ2-7
cdr3_aa: CATQGSETQYF; cdr3_nt: TGTGCCACACAGGGGTCGGAGACCCAGTACTTC; clone_size: NA; v_call: TRBV2; d_call: TRBD1; j_call: TRBJ2-5
cdr3_aa: CASSQAGIAHNEQFF; cdr3_nt: TGTGCCAGCAGCCAAGCAGGAATCGCCCACAATGAGCAGTTCTTC; clone_size: NA; v_call: TRBV3-1/TRBV3-2; d_call: NA; j_call: TRBJ2-1
cdr3_aa: CASRSGDIDQPQHF; cdr3_nt: TGTGCCAGCAGGAGCGGGGACATAGATCAGCCCCAGCATTTT; clone_size: NA; v_call: TRBV28; d_call: NA; j_call: TRBJ1-5
cdr3_aa: CASSQGGGRGLDQPQHF; cdr3_nt: TGTGCCAGCAGCCAAGGGGGGGGCAGGGGGCTTGATCAGCCCCAGCATTTT; clone_size: NA; v_call: TRBV3-1/TRBV3-2; d_call: TRBD1; j_call: TRBJ1-5
cdr3_aa: CASSSTGDYGYTF; cdr3_nt: TGTGCCAGCAGTTCCACAGGGGACTATGGCTACACCTTC; clone_size: NA; v_call: TRBV12-3/TRBV12-4; d_call: TRBD1; j_call: TRBJ1-2